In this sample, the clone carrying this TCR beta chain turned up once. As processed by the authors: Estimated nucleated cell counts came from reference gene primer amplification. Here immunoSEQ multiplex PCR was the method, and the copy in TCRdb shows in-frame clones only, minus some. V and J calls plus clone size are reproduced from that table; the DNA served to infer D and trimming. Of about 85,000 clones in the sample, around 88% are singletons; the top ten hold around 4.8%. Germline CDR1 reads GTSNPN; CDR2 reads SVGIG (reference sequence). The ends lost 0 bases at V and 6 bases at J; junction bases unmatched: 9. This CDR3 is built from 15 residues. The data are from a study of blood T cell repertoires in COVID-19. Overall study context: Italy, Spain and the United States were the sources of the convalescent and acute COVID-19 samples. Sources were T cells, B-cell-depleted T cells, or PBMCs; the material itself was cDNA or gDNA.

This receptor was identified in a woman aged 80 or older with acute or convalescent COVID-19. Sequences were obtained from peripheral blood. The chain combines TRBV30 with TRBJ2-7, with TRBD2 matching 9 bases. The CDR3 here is CAWSVLGSGRSEQYF. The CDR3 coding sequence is TGTGCCTGGAGTGTACTCGGTAGCGGGAGAAGCGAGCAGTACTTC.